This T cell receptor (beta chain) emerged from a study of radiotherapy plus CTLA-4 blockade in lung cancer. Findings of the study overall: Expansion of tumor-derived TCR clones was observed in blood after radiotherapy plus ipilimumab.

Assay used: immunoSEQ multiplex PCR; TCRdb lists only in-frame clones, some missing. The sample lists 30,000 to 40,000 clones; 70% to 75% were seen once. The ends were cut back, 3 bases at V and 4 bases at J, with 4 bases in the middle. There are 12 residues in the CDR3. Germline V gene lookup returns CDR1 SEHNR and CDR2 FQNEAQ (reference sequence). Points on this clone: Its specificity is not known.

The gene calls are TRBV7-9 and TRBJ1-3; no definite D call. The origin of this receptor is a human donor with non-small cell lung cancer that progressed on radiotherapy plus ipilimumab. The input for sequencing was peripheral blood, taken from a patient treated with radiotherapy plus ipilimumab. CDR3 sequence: CASSFGGNTIYF. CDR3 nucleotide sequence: TGTGCCAGCAGCTTCGGCGGAAACACCATATATTTT.